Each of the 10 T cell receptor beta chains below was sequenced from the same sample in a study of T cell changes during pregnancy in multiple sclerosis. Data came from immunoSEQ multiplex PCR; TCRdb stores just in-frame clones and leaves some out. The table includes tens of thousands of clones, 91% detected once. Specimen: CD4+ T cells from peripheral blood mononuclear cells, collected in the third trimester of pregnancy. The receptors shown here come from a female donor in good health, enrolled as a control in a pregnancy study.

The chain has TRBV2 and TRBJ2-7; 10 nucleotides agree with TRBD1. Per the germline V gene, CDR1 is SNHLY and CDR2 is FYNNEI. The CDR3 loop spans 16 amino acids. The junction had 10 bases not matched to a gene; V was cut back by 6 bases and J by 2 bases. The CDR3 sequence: CASRPPTGTGAYEQYF. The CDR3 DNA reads TGTGCCAGCAGACCTCCAACCGGGACAGGGGCCTACGAGCAGTACTTC.

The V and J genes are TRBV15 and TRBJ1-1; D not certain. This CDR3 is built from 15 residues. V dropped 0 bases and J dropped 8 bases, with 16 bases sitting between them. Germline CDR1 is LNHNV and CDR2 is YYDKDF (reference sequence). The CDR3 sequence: CATSRDLGWTGEAFF. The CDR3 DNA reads TGTGCCACCAGCAGAGATTTGGGTTGGACGGGGGAAGCTTTCTTT.

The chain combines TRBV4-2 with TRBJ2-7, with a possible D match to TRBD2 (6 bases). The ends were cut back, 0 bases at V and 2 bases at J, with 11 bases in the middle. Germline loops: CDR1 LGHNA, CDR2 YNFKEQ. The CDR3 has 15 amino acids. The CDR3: CASSQEGTGAYEQYF. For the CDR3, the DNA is TGTGCCAGCAGCCAAGAGGGGACGGGAGCCTACGAGCAGTACTTC.

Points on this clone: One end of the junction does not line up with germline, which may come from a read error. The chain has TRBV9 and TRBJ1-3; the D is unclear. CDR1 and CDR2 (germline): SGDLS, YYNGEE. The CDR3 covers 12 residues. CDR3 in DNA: TGTGCCAGCAGCTCAACGCTAGGCGGGTTGAATTTT. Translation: CASSSTLGGLNF.

The CDR3 DNA reads TGTGCCAGCAGCTTAGGCAGGGGGCAAGAAAAACTGTTTTTT. Its translation: CASSLGRGQEKLFF. The rearrangement uses TRBV7-2 and TRBJ1-4; 8 positions agree with TRBD1. This CDR3 is 14 amino acids long. V shed 1 base, J shed 8 bases, and the junction held 3 bases outside the gene matches. Germline V gene lookup returns CDR1 SGHTA and CDR2 FQGNSA.

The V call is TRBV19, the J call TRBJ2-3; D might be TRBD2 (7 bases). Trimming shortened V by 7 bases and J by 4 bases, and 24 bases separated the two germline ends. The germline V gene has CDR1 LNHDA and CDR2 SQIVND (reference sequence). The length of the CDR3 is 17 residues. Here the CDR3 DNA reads TGTGCCAGTACCCGATACCCCCGGGGGGCGCTCCCAGATACGCAGTATTTT. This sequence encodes CASTRYPRGALPDTQYF.

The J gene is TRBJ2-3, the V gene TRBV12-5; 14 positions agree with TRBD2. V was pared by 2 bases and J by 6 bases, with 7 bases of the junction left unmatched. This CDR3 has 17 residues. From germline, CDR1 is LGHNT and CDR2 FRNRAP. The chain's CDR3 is CASGLRLAGGPFDTQYF. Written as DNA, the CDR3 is TGTGCTAGTGGTTTGAGACTAGCGGGGGGGCCGTTTGATACGCAGTATTTT.

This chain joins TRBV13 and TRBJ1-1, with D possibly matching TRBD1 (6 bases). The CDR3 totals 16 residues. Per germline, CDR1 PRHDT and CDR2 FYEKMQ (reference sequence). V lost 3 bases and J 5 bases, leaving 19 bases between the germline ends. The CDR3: CASSLGAVRSGTEAFF. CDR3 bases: TGTGCCAGCAGCTTGGGGGCCGTACGGTCGGGGACTGAAGCTTTCTTT.

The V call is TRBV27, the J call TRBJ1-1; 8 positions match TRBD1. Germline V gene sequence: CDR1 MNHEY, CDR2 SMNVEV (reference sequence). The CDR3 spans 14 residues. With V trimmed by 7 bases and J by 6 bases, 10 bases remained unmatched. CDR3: CASTLRGRGSEAFF. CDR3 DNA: TGTGCCAGCACCCTCAGGGGGCGCGGATCTGAAGCTTTCTTT.

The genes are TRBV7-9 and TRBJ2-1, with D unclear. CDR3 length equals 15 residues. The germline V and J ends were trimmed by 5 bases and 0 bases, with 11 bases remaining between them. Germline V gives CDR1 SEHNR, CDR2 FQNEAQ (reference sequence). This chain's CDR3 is CASSPLPSSYNEQFF. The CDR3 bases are TGTGCCAGCAGCCCACTCCCGAGCTCCTACAATGAGCAGTTCTTC. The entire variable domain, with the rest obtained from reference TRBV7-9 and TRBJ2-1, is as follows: DTGVSQNPRHKITKRGQNVTFRCDPISEHNRLYWYRQTLGQGPEFLTYFQNEAQLEKSRLLSDRFSAERPKGSFSTLEIQRTEQGDSAMYLCASSPLPSSYNEQFFGPGTRLTVL.